This TCR beta chain was recovered during a study of blood T cells in healthy people across ages. Study-wide findings and caveats: CMV status of donors was not determined, possibly confounding expanded clonotype changes. The study found more naive CD4+ cells and higher diversity in long-lived than aged donors. Unsorted PBMC material precluded a definitive naive versus antigen-experienced comparison.

A word on this clonotype: What it recognizes is unknown.

A second roughly 7 to 12 cycle PCR used barcoded and J-beta primers. MiXCR, run by TCRdb on the 5' RACE reads, gives a single entry per CDR3 protein. The sample comprises around 1,500,000 distinct CDR3 sequences, roughly 27% of which are singletons, and 7% to 9% rests with the top ten. Per germline, CDR1 SGHTA and CDR2 FQGNSA. This CDR3 contains 17 residues. V dropped 6 bases and J dropped 0; count of bases not matched to a gene: 9. The rearrangement joins TRBV7-2 to TRBJ2-2, with 8 positions matching TRBD1. The sample comprised blood. The sequence derives from a woman aged 25 to 45 in good health. CDR3 loop: CASRSGQGESNTGELFF. The DNA of the CDR3 is TGTGCCAGCAGATCCGGACAGGGAGAGTCGAACACCGGGGAGCTGTTTTTT.